Listed here is a single T cell receptor beta chain. Its specificity is unknown. V was clipped by 3 bases and J by 4 bases; unmatched bases: 4. This CDR3 is 14 amino acids long. CDR1 is MRHNA, CDR2 SNTAGT, per germline. The sample originates from a study of T cell repertoires in cytomegalovirus infection. Study as a whole: HLA-B-restricted CMV epitopes that are well studied, plus recently identified HLA-C-restricted ones, were used by the study.

TCRdb analysed the reads with MiXCR anew, one entry per CDR3 protein. This sample has 300,000 to 400,000 distinct CDR3 sequences, with almost 30% found just once. The sequencing used cultured PBMCs, collected from culture after CMV antigen stimulation. The receptor was derived from a human donor in good health (CMV status not recorded). Some clones in this sample may be carry-over from other donors' samples. The chain combines TRBV6-4 with TRBJ2-3, with 7 bases lining up with TRBD1. This CDR3 reads CASSESTGPDTQYF. The DNA for the CDR3 is TGTGCCAGCAGTGAATCGACAGGGCCAGATACGCAGTATTTT.